This TCR beta chain originates from a study of cytomegalovirus exposure and HLA in healthy donors. Study-wide results and limits: Whilst most TCR sequences proved rare, a subset of public TCRs occurred across many donors. A later analysis found that most CMV-associated TCR beta chains appeared HLA-restricted.

The germline V gene has CDR1 SQVTM and CDR2 ANQGSEA. This CDR3 contains 14 residues. With 6 bases removed from V and 1 base from J, the gap between germline ends came to 12 bases. The PCR contained 60 Vbeta and 13 Jbeta primers. Method: immunoSEQ multiplex PCR; TCRdb's copy keeps in-frame clones and lacks some. The sample lists 95,000 to 150,000 clones, about three quarters occurring once. Comment on this clone: As yet, its antigen is unknown.

The specimen was PBMCs. This sequence originates from a woman aged 40 to 49 in good health and CMV-seropositive. This sequence joins TRBV29-1 and TRBJ1-4, with D hard to call. Written as DNA, the CDR3 is TGCAGCGTGAGGGAAGTCGGAACTAATGAAAAACTGTTTTTT. It specifies CSVREVGTNEKLFF.